This T cell receptor (beta chain) was observed in a study of beta chain features in type 1 diabetes. Sequencing targeted expressed TCRB transcripts, as all isolated RNA had been reverse transcribed. Assay used: immunoSEQ multiplex PCR; TCRdb lists only in-frame clones, some missing. The sample includes around 300,000 clones, 8% of them seen just once. Germline V CDR1 and CDR2: MRHNA, SNTAGT. Trimming stripped 8 bases from V and 2 bases from J, with 7 bases between. This CDR3 has 13 amino acids. This clone was counted between two and nine times. The V and J genes are TRBV6-4 and TRBJ2-6; D gene unclear. The clonotype was recovered from a woman aged 18-29 years in good health. The sequencing input was central memory CD4+ T cells from blood. The CDR3 loop is CASGPTGANVLTF. The CDR3 bases are TGTGCCAGCGGTCCCACTGGGGCCAACGTCCTGACTTTC.